The 22 T cell receptor beta chains below were found in one sample sequenced in a study of CD39 and CD103 CD8 tumor-infiltrating T cells. TCRdb keeps only in-frame clones here, not all; method: immunoSEQ multiplex PCR. The profile covers 600 or so clones, with about 70% appearing a single time and 25% to 35% taken by the ten largest. Sequences were obtained from CD39- CD103+ CD8+ T cells sorted from the tumor. Indicated subset: CD103+CD39- single-positive CD45RA- CD8 T cells. Receptor source: a human donor with ovarian cancer.

The chain links TRBV7-6 to TRBJ2-1; 12 nucleotides match TRBD2. Per the germline V gene, CDR1 is SGHVS and CDR2 is FNYEAQ. Trimming removed 3 bases from V and 2 bases from J; junction bases left unmatched: 8. The CDR3 sequence is 18 residues long. CDR3 nucleotide sequence: TGTGCCAGCAGCTTTTCGACTAGCGGGAGTGTTACCTACAATGAGCAGTTCTTC. It encodes CASSFSTSGSVTYNEQFF.

The CDR3 loop reads CASSLGQGFFQYF. CDR3 bases: TGTGCCAGCAGCTTAGGGCAGGGCTTCTTCCAGTATTTT. The chain carries TRBV13 and TRBJ2-3, with D possibly TRBD1 on 5 matching bases. V was cut by 0 bases and J by 12 bases, with 13 bases left in between. The germline CDR1 and CDR2 sequences are PRHDT and FYEKMQ (reference sequence). The CDR3 totals 13 residues.

The chain employs TRBV9 and TRBJ1-5; 7 nucleotides line up with TRBD1. This CDR3 comprises 15 residues. The V and J ends lost 4 bases and 5 bases, in that order; junction bases with no gene match: 9. CDR1 and CDR2 from the germline V gene are SGDLS and YYNGEE. DNA for the CDR3: TGTGCCAGCAGCAAGGGGGCCAGGTCCGATCAGCCCCAGCATTTT. This codes for CASSKGARSDQPQHF. The entire variable domain, with the rest obtained from reference TRBV9 and TRBJ1-5, is as follows: DSGVTQTPKHLITATGQRVTLRCSPRSGDLSVYWYQQSLDQGLQFLIQYYNGEERAKGNILERFSAQQFPDLHSELNLSSLELGDSALYFCASSKGARSDQPQHFGDGTRLSIL.

The J gene is TRBJ1-6, the V gene TRBV7-8; the D is unclear. Trimming removed 1 base from V and 8 bases from J, with 12 bases in between. This CDR3 contains 15 residues. Germline CDR1 reads SGHVS; CDR2 reads FQNEAQ. The CDR3 sequence: CASSLEAAEHSPLHF. Here the CDR3 DNA reads TGTGCCAGCAGCTTAGAAGCGGCGGAACATTCACCCCTCCACTTT.

The chain recombines TRBV28 with TRBJ1-4; 7 bases match TRBD1. J was trimmed by 8 bases and V by 6 bases; bases with no gene match: 15. The length of the CDR3 is 16 residues. Germline V gene data show CDR1 as MDHEN and CDR2 as SYDVKM. The CDR3 region is CASRTPFDREQEKLFF. The DNA for the CDR3 is TGTGCCAGCAGAACCCCCTTCGACAGGGAGCAGGAAAAACTGTTTTTT.

The chain carries TRBV7-9 and TRBJ1-1, with 9 positions matching TRBD1. Germline CDR1 is SEHNR and CDR2 is FQNEAQ (reference sequence). CDR3 size: 17 residues. V was pared by 5 bases and J by 0 bases, with 10 bases of the junction left unmatched. The CDR3 protein is CASSAEMTGGMNTEAFF. Written as DNA, the CDR3 is TGTGCCAGCAGCGCGGAAATGACAGGGGGTATGAACACTGAAGCTTTCTTT.

This chain connects TRBV19 to TRBJ1-1; D is uncertain. From germline, CDR1 is LNHDA and CDR2 SQIVND (reference sequence). The CDR3 is 14 amino acids. Trimming stripped 3 bases from V and 4 bases from J, with 12 bases between. The CDR3 DNA is TGTGCCAGTAGTATCAAGGGAGAATTCACTGAAGCTTTCTTT. Translation: CASSIKGEFTEAFF. Combining the CDR3 with reference TRBV19 and TRBJ1-1 gives the whole variable domain DGGITQSPKYLFRKEGQNVTLSCEQNLNHDAMYWYRQDPGQGLRLIYYSQIVNDFQKGDIAEGYSVSREKKESFPLTVTSAQKNPTAFYLCASSIKGEFTEAFFGQGTRLTVV.

This sequence joins TRBV29-1 and TRBJ1-2; TRBD1 might be the D (5 bases). The ends were cut back, 0 bases at V and 4 bases at J, with 9 bases in the middle. Germline CDR1 is SQVTM and CDR2 is ANQGSEA. CDR3 length: 13 residues. In DNA, the CDR3 is TGCAGCGTTGAAGAGGGGACGAGCTATGGCTACACCTTC. Translating gives CSVEEGTSYGYTF.

The V call is TRBV7-9, the J call TRBJ2-7; D tentatively fits TRBD1 or TRBD2 (6 bases each). Germline loops: CDR1 SEHNR, CDR2 FQNEAQ (reference sequence). V was cut by 3 bases and J by 7 bases, with 10 bases left in between. CDR3 length: 12 amino acids. The CDR3 DNA sequence: TGTGCCAGCAGCTTGCTAGGGGGGGAGCAGTACTTC. Its protein product is CASSLLGGEQYF.

The V and J genes are TRBV6-5 and TRBJ1-1; D ambiguous. Germline lookup yields CDR1 MNHEY and CDR2 SVGAGI. Trimming cost V 0 bases and J 7 bases, with 9 bases left between them. The CDR3 runs 13 residues. In nucleotides, the CDR3 is TGTGCCAGCAGTTACTCGAGTGTCGGTGAAGCTTTCTTT. Protein: CASSYSSVGEAFF.

The J gene is TRBJ1-2, the V gene TRBV16; 7 nucleotides align to TRBD1. The CDR3 sequence is 16 residues long. CDR1 is KGHSY, CDR2 FQNENV, per germline. V lost 0 bases, J lost 8 bases, and 12 bases stayed unmatched. The CDR3 is CASSQSTRGEPNGYTF. Here the CDR3 DNA reads TGTGCCAGCAGCCAATCGACCAGGGGGGAACCCAACGGCTACACCTTC.

The rearrangement joins TRBV5-4 to TRBJ2-5; 7 bases are a match to TRBD2. The DNA end favors TRBJ2-7, so the J call may be wrong. This CDR3 spans 14 amino acids. Germline V gene sequence: CDR1 SGHNT, CDR2 YYREEE (reference sequence). This CDR3 reads CASSPAGDSYEQYF. The DNA for the CDR3 is TGTGCCAGCAGCCCGGCGGGAGACTCCTACGAGCAGTACTTC.

In nucleotides, the CDR3 is TGTGCCAGCAGCGCGAGGGGGACAGAAGCTTTCTTT. Amino acids: CASSARGTEAFF. The gene calls are TRBV11-3 and TRBJ1-1; a weak D match, TRBD1 (6 bases). The CDR3 sequence is 12 residues long. Trimming took 5 bases from V and 8 from J, leaving 12 bases between them. Germline loops: CDR1 SGHNT, CDR2 YENEEA.

The chain couples TRBV7-2 to TRBJ2-3, with TRBD2 matching 8 bases. This CDR3 spans 16 amino acids. V lost 5 bases to trimming and J lost 4 bases; unmatched junction nucleotides: 11. Germline CDR1 SGHTA, CDR2 FQGNSA. The CDR3 DNA sequence: TGTGCCAGCAGCCGACCTCGGACTAGCACCTCAGATACGCAGTATTTT. Protein product: CASSRPRTSTSDTQYF.

The chain links TRBV27 to TRBJ2-1; weak D call: TRBD2 (5 bases). The length of the CDR3 is 13 residues. CDR1 is MNHEY, CDR2 SMNVEV, per germline (reference sequence). The ends were cut back, 5 bases at V and 7 bases at J, with 12 bases in the middle. CDR3 amino acids: CASSLYPGNEQFF. In nucleotides, the CDR3 is TGTGCCAGCAGTCTCTACCCGGGGAATGAGCAGTTCTTC.

The V and J genes are TRBV5-1 and TRBJ2-2, with D perhaps matching TRBD1 or TRBD2 (6 bases each). Germline V gene data show CDR1 as SGHRS and CDR2 as YFSETQ. The CDR3 spans 15 residues. The V end lost 4 bases, the J end lost 6 bases, and 16 bases lay between the germline ends. The CDR3 spells CASSAFPEGAGELFF. The CDR3, as DNA: TGCGCCAGCAGCGCTTTCCCGGAGGGGGCCGGGGAGCTGTTTTTT.

This sequence joins TRBV14 and TRBJ2-7; the match to TRBD2 covers 13 bases. CDR1 is SGHDN, CDR2 FVKESK, per germline. The length of the CDR3 is 16 residues. V was pared by 4 bases and J by 0 bases, with 3 bases of the junction left unmatched. CDR3 in amino acids: CASSRTSGRASYEQYF. The CDR3 DNA follows: TGTGCCAGCAGCCGAACTAGCGGGAGGGCCTCCTACGAGCAGTACTTC.

The chain is built from TRBV28 and TRBJ1-1; D gene ambiguous. In germline, CDR1 is MDHEN, CDR2 SYDVKM. The CDR3 spans 16 residues. Trimming cost V 5 bases and J 0 bases, with 16 bases left between them. The CDR3: CASSPLITGLNTEAFF. Here the CDR3 DNA reads TGTGCCAGCAGTCCTCTAATAACGGGTCTGAACACTGAAGCTTTCTTT.

V gene TRBV12-2 combines with J gene TRBJ2-1; TRBD2, as called in the table, went unchecked against the DNA. TRBV12-2 is labeled a pseudogene. The CDR3 extends over 17 amino acids. This CDR3 reads CASRGWTSGSSYNEQFF. The DNA for the CDR3 is TGTGCAAGTCGCGGTTGGACTAGCGGCAGCTCCTACAATGAGCAGTTCTTC.

The chain has TRBV5-6 and TRBJ2-2, with D possibly TRBD1 on 6 matching bases. The germline V gene has CDR1 SGHDT and CDR2 YYEEEE. V lost 6 bases to trimming and J lost 6 bases, with 21 bases between them. CDR3 length: 16 residues. The CDR3 DNA follows: TGTGCCAGCACCCAGGTAGAACAGGGAGTCCCCGGGGAGCTGTTTTTT. Translating it yields CASTQVEQGVPGELFF.

This rearrangement joins TRBV15 to TRBJ1-1; D gene ambiguous. The germline V gene encodes CDR1 LNHNV and CDR2 YYDKDF (reference sequence). Trimming pared 0 bases from V and 4 bases from J, leaving 15 bases between. The length of the CDR3 is 16 residues. DNA of the CDR3: TGTGCCACCAGCAGAGATTTGGGTACTTCGAGCACTGAAGCTTTCTTT. Encoded protein: CATSRDLGTSSTEAFF.

This chain joins TRBV27 and TRBJ2-3; D is unclear. This CDR3 spans 15 amino acids. Trimming took 7 bases from V and 2 from J, leaving 16 bases between them. Germline lookup yields CDR1 MNHEY and CDR2 SMNVEV (reference sequence). The CDR3 nucleotides read TGTGCCAGCACCACCACCGGGCCGCTCACAGATACGCAGTATTTT. It yields the protein CASTTTGPLTDTQYF.